Each of the 3 T cell receptor beta chains below was sequenced from the same sample in a study of patients and donors after allogeneic stem cell transplantation (dated by TCRdb to the early 2020s). Library generation was performed with RT-PCR. The sample was run on a NextSeq 550. The public reads were reanalyzed by TCRdb: fastp trimming at Q25, MiXCR alignment, in-frame beta chains only. Rows matching on CDR3 protein sequence are summarized as one entry with the most common DNA and genes. This sample gives about a million distinct CDR3 sequences in total; about a sixth of them show up just once. The ten biggest clones cover 5.5% to 6.5% of the sample. Sequenced input: blood, either unsorted or a sorted T cell fraction (not recorded which). These receptors were obtained from a human donor who was either an allogeneic HSCT recipient or a stem cell or donor lymphocyte infusion donor (not recorded which). It is not recorded whose cells these are; they may come from a transplant donor.

Only a few counts were recorded for this clonotype. The rearrangement links TRBV5-1 to TRBJ2-7; D remains unclear. The V end was cut by 0 bases, the J end by 4 bases, with 8 bases between. CDR3 length: 13 amino acids. The germline V gene has CDR1 SGHRS and CDR2 YFSETQ. CDR3 loop: CASSLANGYEQYF. The CDR3 coding sequence is TGCGCCAGCAGCTTGGCCAACGGGTACGAGCAGTACTTC.

The V call is TRBV6-5, the J call TRBJ2-7, with D perhaps matching TRBD1 (5 bases). CDR3 size: 16 residues. Trimming pared 2 bases from V and 3 bases from J, leaving 17 bases between. Germline CDR1 is MNHEY and CDR2 is SVGAGI. In nucleotides, the CDR3 is TGTGCCAGCAGTTACGGGGCGACCATACAGGACTACGAGCAGTACTTC. The encoded protein is CASSYGATIQDYEQYF.

This sequence joins TRBV12-3 or TRBV12-4 and TRBJ2-7; D not certain. The CDR3 extends over 15 amino acids. Trimming left V 0 bases short and J 2 bases short, with 11 bases between. In DNA form, the CDR3 reads TGTGCCAGCAGTTTAGCGGGCTCGTCAACCTACGAGCAGTACTTC. It yields the protein CASSLAGSSTYEQYF.